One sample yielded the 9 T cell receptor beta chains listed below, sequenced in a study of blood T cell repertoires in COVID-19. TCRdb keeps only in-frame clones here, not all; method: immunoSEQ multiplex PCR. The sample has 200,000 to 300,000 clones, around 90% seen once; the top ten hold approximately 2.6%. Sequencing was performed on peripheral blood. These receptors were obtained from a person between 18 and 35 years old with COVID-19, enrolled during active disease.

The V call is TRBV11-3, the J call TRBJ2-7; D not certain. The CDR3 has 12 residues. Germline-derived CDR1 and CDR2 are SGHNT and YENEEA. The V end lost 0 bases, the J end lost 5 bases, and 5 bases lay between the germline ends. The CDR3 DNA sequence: TGTGCCAGCAGCTTAGAGGGCCACGAGCAGTACTTC. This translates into CASSLEGHEQYF.

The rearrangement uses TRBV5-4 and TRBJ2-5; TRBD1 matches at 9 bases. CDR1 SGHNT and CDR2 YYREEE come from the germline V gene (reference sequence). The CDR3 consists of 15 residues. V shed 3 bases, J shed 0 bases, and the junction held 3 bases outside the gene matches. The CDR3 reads CASSSDRGNQETQYF. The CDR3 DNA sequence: TGTGCCAGCAGCTCGGACAGGGGAAACCAAGAGACCCAGTACTTC.

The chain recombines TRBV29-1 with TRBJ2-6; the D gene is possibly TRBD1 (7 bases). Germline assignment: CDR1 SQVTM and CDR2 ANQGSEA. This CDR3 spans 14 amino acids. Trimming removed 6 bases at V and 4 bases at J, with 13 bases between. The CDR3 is CSVEGAPGANVLTF. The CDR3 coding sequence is TGCAGCGTGGAGGGGGCTCCGGGGGCCAACGTCCTGACTTTC.

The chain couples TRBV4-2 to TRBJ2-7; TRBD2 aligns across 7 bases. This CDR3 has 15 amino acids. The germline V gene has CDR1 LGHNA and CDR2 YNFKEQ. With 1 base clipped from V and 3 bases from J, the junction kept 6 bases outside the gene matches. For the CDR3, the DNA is TGTGCCAGCAGCCAAGGCGGGAGCGGGTACTACGAGCAGTACTTC. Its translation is CASSQGGSGYYEQYF.

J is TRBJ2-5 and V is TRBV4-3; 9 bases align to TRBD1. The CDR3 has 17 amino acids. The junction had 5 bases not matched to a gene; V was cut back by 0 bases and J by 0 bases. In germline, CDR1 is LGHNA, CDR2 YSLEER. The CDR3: CASSQEVGQGYQETQYF. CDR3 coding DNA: TGCGCCAGCAGCCAAGAGGTAGGACAGGGGTACCAAGAGACCCAGTACTTC.

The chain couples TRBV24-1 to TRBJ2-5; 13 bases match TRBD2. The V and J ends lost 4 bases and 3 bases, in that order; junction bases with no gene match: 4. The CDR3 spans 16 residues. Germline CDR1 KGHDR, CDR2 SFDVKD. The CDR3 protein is CATSDWTSGSKETQYF. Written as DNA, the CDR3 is TGTGCCACCAGTGACTGGACTAGCGGGAGTAAAGAGACCCAGTACTTC.

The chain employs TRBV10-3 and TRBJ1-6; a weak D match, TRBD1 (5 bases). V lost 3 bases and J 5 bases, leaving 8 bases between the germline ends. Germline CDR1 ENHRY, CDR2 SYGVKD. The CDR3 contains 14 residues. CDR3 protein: CAISDDRNNSPLHF. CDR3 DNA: TGTGCCATCAGTGATGACAGAAATAATTCACCCCTCCACTTT.

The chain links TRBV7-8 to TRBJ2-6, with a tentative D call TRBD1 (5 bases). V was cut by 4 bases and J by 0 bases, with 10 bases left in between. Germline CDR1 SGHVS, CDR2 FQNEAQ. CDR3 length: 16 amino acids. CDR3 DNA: TGTGCCAGCAGCTCCTTGGGGCTCTCTGGGGCCAACGTCCTGACTTTC. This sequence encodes CASSSLGLSGANVLTF.

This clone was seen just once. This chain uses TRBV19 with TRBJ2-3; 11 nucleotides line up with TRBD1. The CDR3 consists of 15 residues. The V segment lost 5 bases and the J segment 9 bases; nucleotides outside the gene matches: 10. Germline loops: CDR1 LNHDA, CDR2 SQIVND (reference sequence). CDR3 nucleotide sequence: TGTGCCAGTAGTGTCTCCGGGACAGGGGGTCTAACGCAGTATTTT. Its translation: CASSVSGTGGLTQYF.